This TCR beta chain was captured in a study of blood T cells in healthy people across ages. Per germline, CDR1 LGHNA and CDR2 YSLEER. CDR3 length equals 14 residues. A second PCR, run for about 7 to 11 cycles, used a sample-barcoded 5' primer plus a J-beta primer mix. Each CDR3 protein is one row after TCRdb ran MiXCR on the 5' RACE reads. The table records 1,500,000 or so distinct CDR3 sequences, around 40% of them present only once. This clonotype originated in a woman under 30 in good health. The sequencing input was blood. This chain links TRBV4-3 with TRBJ2-1; the D is unclear. TRBJ2-7 matches the DNA end more closely, so the J call is doubtful. DNA of the CDR3: TGCGCCAGCAGCCAGGTGTACCGTTACAATGAGCAGTACTTC. Amino acid sequence: CASSQVYRYNEQYF.